This T cell receptor beta chain was documented in a study of long-term antiretroviral therapy in people with HIV. General study points: Controls had broader CDR3 length ranges than HIV repertoires did.

People in the study who had HIV all got their treatment in the United States. As to this clone: The antigen is undetermined.

The V and J ends lost 0 bases and 0 bases respectively, with 7 bases between them. CDR1 is LNHNV, CDR2 YYDKDF, per germline (reference sequence). The CDR3 covers 15 residues. Samples were assayed with immunoSEQ v3.0 at survey level. Clones were read by immunoSEQ multiplex PCR, and TCRdb kept only the in-frame ones, dropping some. The sample consists of about 19,000 clones, 91% of them appearing once. This clonotype was sampled from a man aged 50 to 60 with HIV. This chain uses TRBV15 with TRBJ2-3; D uncertain. Specimen: unsorted PBMCs, collected 3 years after starting antiretroviral therapy. DNA for the CDR3: TGTGCCACCAGCAGAGAAGGCCCAAGCACAGATACGCAGTATTTT. It translates to CATSREGPSTDTQYF.